This TCR beta chain was recovered during a study of T-cell reconstitution after alpha-beta-depleted transplantation in children. Trimming at V came to 5 bases and at J to 8 bases, leaving 9 bases not matched to a gene. CDR3 length equals 14 residues. In germline, CDR1 is SEHNR, CDR2 FQNEAQ (reference sequence). A few counts support this clonotype. Unique molecular identifiers were built into the TCRbeta library. MiXCR, applied by TCRdb to the PCR reads, yields one record per CDR3 protein. The sample lists over 200,000 distinct CDR3 sequences, 8.5% to 10% seen once, with around 6% in the top ten. The chain is built from TRBV7-9 and TRBJ2-1; 7 bases match TRBD1. The sample here was PBMCs from the stem cell graft donor, taken from the stem cell graft. This sequence was found in a human donor who donated a stem cell graft to a child with acute lymphoblastic leukemia. CDR3 nucleotide sequence: TGTGCCAGCAGCCCCGGGACAGCTGGCGATGAGCAGTTCTTC. Translation: CASSPGTAGDEQFF.